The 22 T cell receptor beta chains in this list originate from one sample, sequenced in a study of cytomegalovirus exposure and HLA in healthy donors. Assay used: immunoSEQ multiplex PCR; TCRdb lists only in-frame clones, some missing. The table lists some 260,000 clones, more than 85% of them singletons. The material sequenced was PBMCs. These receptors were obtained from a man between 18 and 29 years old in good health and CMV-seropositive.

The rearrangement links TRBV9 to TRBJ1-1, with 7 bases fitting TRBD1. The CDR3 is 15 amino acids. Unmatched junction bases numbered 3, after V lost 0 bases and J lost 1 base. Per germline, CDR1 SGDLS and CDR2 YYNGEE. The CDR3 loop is CASSVEEGANTEAFF. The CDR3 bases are TGTGCCAGCAGCGTAGAGGAGGGGGCGAACACTGAAGCTTTCTTT.

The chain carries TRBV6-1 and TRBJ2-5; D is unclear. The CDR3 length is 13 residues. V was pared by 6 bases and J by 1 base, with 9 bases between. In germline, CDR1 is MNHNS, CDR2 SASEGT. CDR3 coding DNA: TGTGCCAGCAGCGGAGACCCCCAAGAGACCCAGTACTTC. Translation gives CASSGDPQETQYF.

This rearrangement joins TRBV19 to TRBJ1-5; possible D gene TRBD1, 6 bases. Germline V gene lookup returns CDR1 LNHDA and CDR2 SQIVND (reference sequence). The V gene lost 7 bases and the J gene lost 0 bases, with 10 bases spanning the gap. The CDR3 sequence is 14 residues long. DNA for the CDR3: TGTGCCAGTATCGGCAGGGGTAGCAATCAGCCCCAGCATTTT. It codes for CASIGRGSNQPQHF.

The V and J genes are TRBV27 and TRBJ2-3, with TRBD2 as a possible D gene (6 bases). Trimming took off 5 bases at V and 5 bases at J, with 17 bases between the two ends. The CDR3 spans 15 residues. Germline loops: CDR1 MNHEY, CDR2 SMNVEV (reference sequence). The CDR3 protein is CASSPVEGVGDTQYF. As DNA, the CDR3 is TGTGCCAGCAGTCCCGTGGAGGGTGTGGGAGATACGCAGTATTTT.

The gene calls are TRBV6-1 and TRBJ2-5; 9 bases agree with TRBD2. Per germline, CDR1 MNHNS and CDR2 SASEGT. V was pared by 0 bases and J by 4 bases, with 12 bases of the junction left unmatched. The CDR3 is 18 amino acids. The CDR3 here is CASSEALAGAAVGETQYF. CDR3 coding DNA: TGTGCCAGCAGTGAAGCGTTAGCGGGAGCGGCGGTAGGAGAGACCCAGTACTTC.

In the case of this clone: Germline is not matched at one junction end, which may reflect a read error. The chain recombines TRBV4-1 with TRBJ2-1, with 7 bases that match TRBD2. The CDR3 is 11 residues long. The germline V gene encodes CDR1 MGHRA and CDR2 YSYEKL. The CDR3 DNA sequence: TGCGCCAGCAGCCAAACTAGCGCTGTAGTCTTC. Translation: CASSQTSAVVF.

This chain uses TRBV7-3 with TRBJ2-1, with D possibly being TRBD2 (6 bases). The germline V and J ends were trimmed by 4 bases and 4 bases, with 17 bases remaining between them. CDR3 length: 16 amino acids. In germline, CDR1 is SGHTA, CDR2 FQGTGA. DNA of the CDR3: TGTGCCAGCAGCTACCTTGGGGGGAGAACATACAATGAGCAGTTCTTC. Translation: CASSYLGGRTYNEQFF.

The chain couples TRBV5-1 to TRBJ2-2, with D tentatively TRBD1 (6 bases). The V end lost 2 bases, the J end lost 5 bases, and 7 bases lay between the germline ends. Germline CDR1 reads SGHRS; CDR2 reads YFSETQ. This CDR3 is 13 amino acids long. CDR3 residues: CASSFGTTGELFF. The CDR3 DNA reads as TGCGCCAGCAGCTTTGGGACAACCGGGGAGCTGTTTTTT.

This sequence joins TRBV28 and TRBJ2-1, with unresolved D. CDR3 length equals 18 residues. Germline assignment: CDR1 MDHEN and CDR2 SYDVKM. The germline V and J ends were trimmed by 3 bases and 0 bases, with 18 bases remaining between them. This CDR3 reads CASSFSFGAASSYNEQFF. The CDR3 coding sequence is TGTGCCAGCAGTTTCTCTTTCGGCGCGGCGAGCTCCTACAATGAGCAGTTCTTC. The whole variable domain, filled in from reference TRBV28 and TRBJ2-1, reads DVKVTQSSRYLVKRTGEKVFLECVQDMDHENMFWYRQDPGLGLRLIYFSYDVKMKEKGDIPEGYSVSREKKERFSLILESASTNQTSMYLCASSFSFGAASSYNEQFFGPGTRLTVL.

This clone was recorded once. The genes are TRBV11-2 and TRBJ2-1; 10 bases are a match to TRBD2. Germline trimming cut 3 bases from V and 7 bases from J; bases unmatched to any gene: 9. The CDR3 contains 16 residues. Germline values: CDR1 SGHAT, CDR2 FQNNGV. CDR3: CASSLTLAGGINEQFF. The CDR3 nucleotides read TGTGCCAGCAGCTTGACCTTAGCGGGAGGAATAAATGAGCAGTTCTTC.

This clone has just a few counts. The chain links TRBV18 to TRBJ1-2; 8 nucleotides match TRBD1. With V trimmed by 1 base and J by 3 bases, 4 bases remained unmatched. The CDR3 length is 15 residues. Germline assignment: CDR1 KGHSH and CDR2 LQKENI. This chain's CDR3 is CASSPRDRGYYGYTF. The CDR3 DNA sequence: TGTGCCAGCTCACCACGAGACAGGGGTTACTATGGCTACACCTTC.

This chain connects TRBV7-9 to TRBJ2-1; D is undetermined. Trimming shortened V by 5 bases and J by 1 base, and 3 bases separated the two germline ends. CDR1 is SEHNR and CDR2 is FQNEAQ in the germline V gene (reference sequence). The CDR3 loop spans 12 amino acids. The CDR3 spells CASSRSYNEQFF. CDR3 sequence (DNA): TGTGCCAGCAGCCGTTCCTACAATGAGCAGTTCTTC. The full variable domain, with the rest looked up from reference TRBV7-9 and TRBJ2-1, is DTGVSQNPRHKITKRGQNVTFRCDPISEHNRLYWYRQTLGQGPEFLTYFQNEAQLEKSRLLSDRFSAERPKGSFSTLEIQRTEQGDSAMYLCASSRSYNEQFFGPGTRLTVL.

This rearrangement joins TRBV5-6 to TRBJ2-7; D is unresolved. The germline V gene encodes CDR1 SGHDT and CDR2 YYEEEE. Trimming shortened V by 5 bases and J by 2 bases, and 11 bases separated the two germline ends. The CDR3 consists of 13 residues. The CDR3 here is CASSLVTTYEQYF. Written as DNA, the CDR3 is TGTGCCAGCAGTCTGGTCACCACCTACGAGCAGTACTTC.

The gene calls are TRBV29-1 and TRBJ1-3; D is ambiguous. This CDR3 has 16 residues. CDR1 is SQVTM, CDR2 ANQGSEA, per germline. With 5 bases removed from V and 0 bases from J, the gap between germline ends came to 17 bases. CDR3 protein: CSVIQRTPSSGNTIYF. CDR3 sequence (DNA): TGCAGCGTTATCCAAAGGACTCCATCCTCTGGAAACACCATATATTTT.

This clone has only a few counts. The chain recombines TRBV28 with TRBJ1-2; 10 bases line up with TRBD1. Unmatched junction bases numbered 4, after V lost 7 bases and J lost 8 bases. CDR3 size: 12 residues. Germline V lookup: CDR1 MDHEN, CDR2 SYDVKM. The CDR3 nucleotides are TGTGCCAGCAAACCGACAGGGGGCGGCTACACCTTC. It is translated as CASKPTGGGYTF.

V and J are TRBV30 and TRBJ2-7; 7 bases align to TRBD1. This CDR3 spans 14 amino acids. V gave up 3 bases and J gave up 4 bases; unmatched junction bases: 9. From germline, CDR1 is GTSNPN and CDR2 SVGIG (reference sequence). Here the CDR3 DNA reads TGTGCCTGGAGCCTTACAGGGGTCTTTTACGAGCAGTACTTC. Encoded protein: CAWSLTGVFYEQYF.

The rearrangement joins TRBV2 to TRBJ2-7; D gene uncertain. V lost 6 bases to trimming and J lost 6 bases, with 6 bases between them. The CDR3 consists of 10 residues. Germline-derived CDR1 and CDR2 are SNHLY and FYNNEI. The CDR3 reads CASRTREQYF. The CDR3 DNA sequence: TGTGCCAGCAGGACACGCGAGCAGTACTTC.

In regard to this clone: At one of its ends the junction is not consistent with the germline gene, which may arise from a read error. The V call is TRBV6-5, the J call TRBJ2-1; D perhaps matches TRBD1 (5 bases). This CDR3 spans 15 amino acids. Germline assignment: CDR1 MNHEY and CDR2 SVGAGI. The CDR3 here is CASSYSSRVYNGQFF. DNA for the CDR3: TGTGCCAGCAGTTACTCGAGCAGGGTTTACAATGGGCAGTTCTTC.

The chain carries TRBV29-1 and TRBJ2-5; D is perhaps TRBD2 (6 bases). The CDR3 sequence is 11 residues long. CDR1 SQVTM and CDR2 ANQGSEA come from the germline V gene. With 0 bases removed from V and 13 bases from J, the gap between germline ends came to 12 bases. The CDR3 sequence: CSVEDRWGVYF. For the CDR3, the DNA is TGCAGCGTTGAAGATCGGTGGGGGGTGTACTTC.

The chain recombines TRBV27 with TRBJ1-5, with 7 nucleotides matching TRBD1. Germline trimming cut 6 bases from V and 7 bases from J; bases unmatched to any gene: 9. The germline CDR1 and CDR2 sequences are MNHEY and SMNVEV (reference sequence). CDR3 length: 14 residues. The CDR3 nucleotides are TGTGCCAGCAGCCCCGACAGGGTTTACCAGCCCCAGCATTTT. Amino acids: CASSPDRVYQPQHF.

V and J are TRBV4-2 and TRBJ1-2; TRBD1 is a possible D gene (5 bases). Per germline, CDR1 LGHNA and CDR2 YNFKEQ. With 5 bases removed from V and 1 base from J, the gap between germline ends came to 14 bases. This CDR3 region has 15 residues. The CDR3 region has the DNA TGTGCCAGCAGCGCCAGACAGAATTTTAACTATGGCTACACCTTC. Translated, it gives CASSARQNFNYGYTF.

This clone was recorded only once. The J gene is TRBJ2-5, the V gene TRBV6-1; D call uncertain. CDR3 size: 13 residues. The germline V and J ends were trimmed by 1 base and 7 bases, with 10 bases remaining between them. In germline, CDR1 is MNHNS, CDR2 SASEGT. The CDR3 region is CASSEVTAVTQYF. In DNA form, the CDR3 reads TGTGCCAGCAGTGAAGTAACTGCTGTGACCCAGTACTTC.